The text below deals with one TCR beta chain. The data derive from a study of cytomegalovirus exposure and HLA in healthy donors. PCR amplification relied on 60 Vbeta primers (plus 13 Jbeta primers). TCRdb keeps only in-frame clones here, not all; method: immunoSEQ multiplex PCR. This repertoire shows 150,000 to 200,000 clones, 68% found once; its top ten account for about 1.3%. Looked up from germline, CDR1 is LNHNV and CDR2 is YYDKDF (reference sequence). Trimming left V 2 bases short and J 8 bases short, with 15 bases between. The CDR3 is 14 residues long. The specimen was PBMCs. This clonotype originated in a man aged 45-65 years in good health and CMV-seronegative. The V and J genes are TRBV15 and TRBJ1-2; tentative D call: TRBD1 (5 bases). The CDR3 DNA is TGTGCCACCAGCAGATCGCTGGGGGGATACGGCTACACCTTC. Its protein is CATSRSLGGYGYTF.